One sample yielded the 2 T cell receptor beta chains listed below, sequenced in a study of memory CD4+ T cells and cytomegalovirus serostatus. The sort gate was single viable CD3+CD4+CD8-CD45RO+ cells for memory CD4+ T cells. The repertoire was sequenced with immunoSEQ multiplex PCR; TCRdb's copy has only in-frame clones and lacks some. The sample consists of about 57,000 clones, 65% to 80% of them appearing once. The sample comprised memory CD4+ T cells from blood. These receptors were obtained from an adult in good health and CMV-seronegative.

This chain connects TRBV11-2 to TRBJ1-1; D is uncertain. The CDR3 has 14 amino acids. Trimming cost V 5 bases and J 7 bases, with 17 bases left between them. CDR1 is SGHAT and CDR2 is FQNNGV in the germline V gene. CDR3 in DNA: TGTGCCAGCAGCCCCCGACCGGGAGGAGATGAAGCTTTCTTT. It is translated as CASSPRPGGDEAFF.

The chain combines TRBV5-5 with TRBJ2-5; 9 bases agree with TRBD1. This CDR3 region has 14 residues. Germline V CDR1 and CDR2: SGHKS, YYEKEE (reference sequence). V was clipped by 3 bases and J by 5 bases; unmatched bases: 5. CDR3 bases: TGTGCCAGCAGCTCGGGACAGGGAGGTGAGACCCAGTACTTC. Its protein product is CASSSGQGGETQYF.